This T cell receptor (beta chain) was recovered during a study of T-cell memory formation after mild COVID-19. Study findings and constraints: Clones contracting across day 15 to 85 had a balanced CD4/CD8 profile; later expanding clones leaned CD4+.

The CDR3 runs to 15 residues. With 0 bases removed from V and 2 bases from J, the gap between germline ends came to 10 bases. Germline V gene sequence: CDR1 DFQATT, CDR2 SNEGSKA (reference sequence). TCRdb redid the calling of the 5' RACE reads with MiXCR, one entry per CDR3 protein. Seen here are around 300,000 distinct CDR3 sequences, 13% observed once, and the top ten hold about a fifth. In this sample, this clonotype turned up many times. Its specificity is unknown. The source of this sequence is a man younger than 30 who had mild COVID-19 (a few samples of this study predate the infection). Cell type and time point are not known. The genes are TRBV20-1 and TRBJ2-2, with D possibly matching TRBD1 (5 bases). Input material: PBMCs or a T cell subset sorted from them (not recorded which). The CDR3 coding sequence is TGCAGTGCTAGAGACCGGACAACTAACACCGGGGAGCTGTTTTTT. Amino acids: CSARDRTTNTGELFF.